This TCR beta chain was documented in a study of cytomegalovirus exposure and HLA in healthy donors. Study results and limitations: The study flagged fewer than 200 TCR beta chains as cytomegalovirus-associated. Reportedly, fewer N-insertions than the roughly 700-donor mean appeared in an Asian-associated ancestry cluster in a later analysis.

As for this clone: Its specificity is not known.

The PCR made use of 60 Vbeta and 13 Jbeta primers. The method was immunoSEQ multiplex PCR; TCRdb's version includes in-frame clones alone and lacks a portion of them. The sample has over 130,000 clones, approximately 80% seen once. The length of the CDR3 is 12 residues. The germline V and J ends were trimmed by 0 bases and 14 bases, with 14 bases remaining between them. Germline lookup yields CDR1 SGHRS and CDR2 YFSETQ. All the people who gave samples were healthy bone marrow donors. Sequenced input: PBMCs. This sequence was found in a man aged 35-49 years in good health and CMV-seronegative. J is TRBJ1-2 and V is TRBV5-1; D unclear. The CDR3 nucleotides read TGCGCCAGCAGCTTGGACAGTATGATTGGAACCTTC. Amino acids: CASSLDSMIGTF.